The 3 T cell receptor beta chains below were found in one sample sequenced in a study of glioma-infiltrating T cells. Using RNA template, CDR3s of TCR alpha and beta were amplified with iRepertoire arm-PCR. One entry per CDR3 protein results from TCRdb running MiXCR on the multiplex PCR reads. The sample includes 300,000 to 450,000 distinct CDR3 sequences, roughly two fifths of them seen just once. The sample taken for sequencing was glioma tissue, nonneoplastic brain tissue, or PBMCs (not recorded which). The receptors stem from a human donor with low-grade glioma or glioblastoma, undergoing nonglioma brain surgery, or in good health (not recorded which).

The chain is built from TRBV7-2 and TRBJ2-7, with D perhaps TRBD2 (5 bases). Per germline, CDR1 SGHTA and CDR2 FQGNSA. This CDR3 has 16 amino acids. The germline V and J ends were trimmed by 5 bases and 7 bases, with 24 bases remaining between them. The CDR3 region is CASSQEGSSGRWEQYF. The DNA for the CDR3 is TGTGCCAGCAGCCAAGAAGGGAGTTCGGGTCGGTGGGAGCAGTACTTC.

The chain joins TRBV28 to TRBJ2-7; D possibly corresponds to TRBD2 (7 bases). The germline V gene has CDR1 MDHEN and CDR2 SYDVKM. The CDR3 length is 14 residues. Trimming cost V 6 bases and J 6 bases, with 18 bases left between them. Here the CDR3 reads CASSPGGQVGEQYF. The CDR3 DNA reads as TGTGCCAGCAGCCCCGGGGGGCAAGTAGGCGAGCAGTACTTC.

This clonotype was counted a few times. The CDR3 loop is CASSLGAGNTIYF. The CDR3 DNA reads as TGTGCCAGCAGCCTCGGGGCTGGAAACACCATATATTTT. This sequence joins TRBV3-1 and TRBJ1-3, with D unresolved. This CDR3 contains 13 residues. V was pared by 4 bases and J by 2 bases, with 6 bases between. Germline V gene data show CDR1 as LGHDT and CDR2 as YNNKEL (reference sequence).